Listed below are T cell receptor beta chains from one sample, sequenced in a study of spatial heterogeneity in lung cancer. One entry per CDR3 protein, called by TCRdb with MiXCR from the 5' RACE reads. Of about 70,000 distinct CDR3 sequences in the sample, 8% to 9.5% are singletons; the top ten hold 1.9%. Sample: PBMCs, taken at follow-up. These receptors originate from a female donor with early-stage non-small cell lung cancer. The CDR3 runs from the conserved cysteine through the conserved F or W. A D gene is named only where the DNA matches it firmly. Clone size appears in some rows only: once, few, many, or a class for an expanded clone.

size	D	V	J	DNA	CDR3
many	TRBD1	TRBV7-3	TRBJ2-3	TGTGCCAGCAGCCTAGTGGGACAGGGGGGAGATACGCAGTATTTT	CASSLVGQGGDTQYF
many	NA	TRBV6-5	TRBJ1-5	TGTGCCAGCAGTTACGGAGGGCCCAATCAGCCCCAGCATTTT	CASSYGGPNQPQHF
many	NA	TRBV24-1	TRBJ1-2	TGTGCCACCAGTGAGACCACTAACTATGGCTACACCTTC	CATSETTNYGYTF
NA	NA	TRBV28	TRBJ1-5	TGTGCCAGCAGCCGCAGGGGAGGGATTCAGCCCCAGCATTTT	CASSRRGGIQPQHF
many	NA	TRBV19	TRBJ2-7	TGTGCCAGTAGTCCTGGGTTCTCCTACGAGCAGTACTTC	CASSPGFSYEQYF
many	NA	TRBV3-1	TRBJ2-3	TGTGCCAGCAGCCCCCCGGGGGATACGCAGTATTTT	CASSPPGDTQYF
NA	NA	TRBV9	TRBJ1-3	TGTGCCAGCAGCGGACAGTCAAACTCTGGAAACACCATATATTTT	CASSGQSNSGNTIYF
NA	NA	TRBV12-3/TRBV12-4	TRBJ2-3	TGTGCCAGCAGTTTAACTGGGAAGGGTACGCAGTATTTT	CASSLTGKGTQYF
many	NA	TRBV7-9	TRBJ2-1	TGTGCCAGCAGCCCTACAGAGTACAATGAGCAGTTCTTC	CASSPTEYNEQFF
many	TRBD1	TRBV7-2	TRBJ1-1	TGTGCCAGCAGCTTAGCCGACAGGGCGAACACTGAAGCTTTCTTT	CASSLADRANTEAFF
many	NA	TRBV19	TRBJ1-4	TGTGCCAGTAGTGTTCCAGCAACTAATGAAAAACTGTTTTTT	CASSVPATNEKLFF
few	NA	TRBV6-1	TRBJ2-3	TGTGCCAGCAGTGGATTTAGGGATACGCAGTATTTT	CASSGFRDTQYF
few	NA	TRBV28	TRBJ1-5	TGTGCCAGCAGTACCCGAAGGCCAAGGAGCAATCAGCCCCAGCATTTT	CASSTRRPRSNQPQHF
many	NA	TRBV27	TRBJ1-1	TGTGCCAGCCGGGGGATGAACACTGAAGCTTTCTTT	CASRGMNTEAFF
NA	NA	TRBV12-3/TRBV12-4	TRBJ2-2	TGTGCCAGCAGTTTAAGCTTTGGGGGCTCCGGGGAGCTGTTTTTT	CASSLSFGGSGELFF
many	NA	TRBV6-5	TRBJ2-7	TGTGCCAGCAGTTACTCCATAGGCTCCTACGAGCAGTACTTC	CASSYSIGSYEQYF
many	TRBD1	TRBV6-5	TRBJ1-1	TGTGCCAGCAGTCCCTCTGGGACAGGGAAAGCTTTCTTT	CASSPSGTGKAFF